This is a list of T cell receptor beta chains from one sample in a study of shared clonotypes between healthy human individuals. Assay used: immunoSEQ multiplex PCR; TCRdb lists only in-frame clones, some missing. The sample includes 850,000 to 1,200,000 clones, approximately 70% seen only once; the top ten take approximately 1.5%. The sequencing sample was made of memory CD4+ T cells sorted from blood. These receptors were obtained from a man younger than 35 in good health. Each CDR3 is given with its conserved first and last residue. D genes are given only for firm matches. Size values are once, few and many counts, or a class for expanded clones, and some rows have none.

CDR3 DNA: TGTGCCAGCAGCCTCCGGACTAGCGGGGTAGCCAAAAACATTCAGTACTTC
CDR3 protein: CASSLRTSGVAKNIQYF
D gene: TRBD2
V gene: TRBV7-2
J gene: TRBJ2-4
clone size: .

CDR3 DNA: TGTGCCAGCAGCTTTGGCCCTCGGCGGGGGGGCCCCGATACGCAGTATTTT
CDR3 protein: CASSFGPRRGGPDTQYF
D gene: .
V gene: TRBV12-1
J gene: TRBJ2-3
clone size: .

CDR3 DNA: TGTGCCAGCAGGACAGGGGCAACTAATGAAAAACTGTTTTTT
CDR3 protein: CASRTGATNEKLFF
D gene: TRBD1
V gene: TRBV6-1
J gene: TRBJ1-4
clone size: few

CDR3 DNA: TGTGCCATCAGCGCAGGATGGGGGGGAGAGACCCAGTACTTC
CDR3 protein: CAISAGWGGETQYF
D gene: TRBD2
V gene: TRBV10-3
J gene: TRBJ2-5
clone size: once

CDR3 DNA: TGTGCCAGCAGCCCCCCCACGCGTGGCTACACCTTC
CDR3 protein: CASSPPTRGYTF
D gene: .
V gene: TRBV7-9
J gene: TRBJ1-2
clone size: .

CDR3 DNA: TGCGCCAGCAGCCAGGGAAGACTAGGGACAGATACGCAGTATTTT
CDR3 protein: CASSQGRLGTDTQYF
D gene: .
V gene: TRBV4-3
J gene: TRBJ2-3
clone size: .

CDR3 DNA: TGTGCCAGCAGTTACGACGGGTTTGGGGAGCTGTTTTTT
CDR3 protein: CASSYDGFGELFF
D gene: .
V gene: TRBV6-6
J gene: TRBJ2-2
clone size: many

CDR3 DNA: TGTGCCAGCAGCCCACGGGACAGGGGGACTAATGAAAAACTGTTTTTT
CDR3 protein: CASSPRDRGTNEKLFF
D gene: TRBD1
V gene: TRBV9
J gene: TRBJ1-4
clone size: .

CDR3 DNA: TGTGCCAGCAGCGGGGGTTGGGGACAGACGAACACCGGGGAGCTGTTTTTT
CDR3 protein: CASSGGWGQTNTGELFF
D gene: TRBD1
V gene: TRBV7-9
J gene: TRBJ2-2
clone size: .

CDR3 DNA: TGTGCCAGCTCACAAAACAGGGGGATCTCCTACGAGCAGTACTTC
CDR3 protein: CASSQNRGISYEQYF
D gene: TRBD1
V gene: TRBV18
J gene: TRBJ2-7
clone size: .

CDR3 DNA: TGTGCCAGCAGTTCAAGGGTAGGGCAGCCCCAGCATTTT
CDR3 protein: CASSSRVGQPQHF
D gene: .
V gene: TRBV28
J gene: TRBJ1-5
clone size: few

CDR3 DNA: TGTGCCAGCAGTTTATCCAGGCTCCCCACAGATACGCAGTATTTT
CDR3 protein: CASSLSRLPTDTQYF
D gene: .
V gene: TRBV27
J gene: TRBJ2-3
clone size: .

CDR3 DNA: TGTGCCAGCAGAGCGGAGGGGGCGCGGACTGAAGCTTTCTTT
CDR3 protein: CASRAEGARTEAFF
D gene: TRBD1
V gene: TRBV2
J gene: TRBJ1-1
clone size: .

CDR3 DNA: TGTGCCAGCAGGGCAGAGTACGAGCAGTACTTC
CDR3 protein: CASRAEYEQYF
D gene: .
V gene: TRBV11-2
J gene: TRBJ2-7
clone size: .

CDR3 DNA: TGTGCCAGCAGCTTGGGACTAGCGGGGACTAAAAACATTCAGTACTTC
CDR3 protein: CASSLGLAGTKNIQYF
D gene: TRBD2
V gene: TRBV7-2
J gene: TRBJ2-4
clone size: .

CDR3 DNA: TGCGCCAGCAGTGAAAATCCTAGCGGGATTGGTAGCAATGAGCAGTTCTTC
CDR3 protein: CASSENPSGIGSNEQFF
D gene: TRBD2
V gene: TRBV10-2
J gene: TRBJ2-1
clone size: .

CDR3 DNA: TGTGCCAGCAGTTACGGTCATGGGACTTACACCGGGGAGCTGTTTTTT
CDR3 protein: CASSYGHGTYTGELFF
D gene: .
V gene: TRBV6-5
J gene: TRBJ2-2
clone size: .

CDR3 DNA: TGTGCCAGCAGTGCCCCCCGACTAAGGCGGGGCACAGATACGCAGTATTTT
CDR3 protein: CASSAPRLRRGTDTQYF
D gene: .
V gene: TRBV6-1
J gene: TRBJ2-3
clone size: many

CDR3 DNA: TGTGCCAGCAGCATCCAACAGGGGGGGTACGAGCAGTACTTC
CDR3 protein: CASSIQQGGYEQYF
D gene: .
V gene: TRBV9
J gene: TRBJ2-7
clone size: .

CDR3 DNA: TGCGCCAGCAGCCAGGACAGGGGCACTGAAGCTTTCTTT
CDR3 protein: CASSQDRGTEAFF
D gene: TRBD1
V gene: TRBV4-3
J gene: TRBJ1-1
clone size: .

CDR3 DNA: TGTGCCAGCAGCGTAGCTAGCGGAGGATACAATGAGCAGTTCTTC
CDR3 protein: CASSVASGGYNEQFF
D gene: TRBD2
V gene: TRBV9
J gene: TRBJ2-1
clone size: few

CDR3 DNA: TGTGCCAGTAGTGTGACAGGGGGCTCCGAGCAGTACTTC
CDR3 protein: CASSVTGGSEQYF
D gene: TRBD1
V gene: TRBV19
J gene: TRBJ2-7
clone size: many

CDR3 DNA: TGTGCCAGCAGACGACAGGGGGCGGCGAACACTGAAGCTTTCTTT
CDR3 protein: CASRRQGAANTEAFF
D gene: TRBD1
V gene: TRBV27
J gene: TRBJ1-1
clone size: few

CDR3 DNA: TGTGCCAGCAGCCCGGGAGGGCGGGGAGATACGCAGTATTTT
CDR3 protein: CASSPGGRGDTQYF
D gene: TRBD2
V gene: TRBV7-3
J gene: TRBJ2-3
clone size: .

CDR3 DNA: TGTGCCAGCAGTGAAATTCGGGTCGGATTCTACGAGCAGTACTTC
CDR3 protein: CASSEIRVGFYEQYF
D gene: .
V gene: TRBV6-1
J gene: TRBJ2-7
clone size: .

CDR3 DNA: TGTGCCACCCTGTCCCCGGGGGTTAACATTCAGTACTTC
CDR3 protein: CATLSPGVNIQYF
D gene: .
V gene: TRBV6-5
J gene: TRBJ2-4
clone size: .

CDR3 DNA: TGTGCCAGTAGTAGGGGAACAGGACCGACCGGGGAGACCCAGTACTTC
CDR3 protein: CASSRGTGPTGETQYF
D gene: .
V gene: TRBV19
J gene: TRBJ2-5
clone size: .

CDR3 DNA: TGTGCCTGGAAAGGCAGGAGCAACACTGAAGCTTTCTTT
CDR3 protein: CAWKGRSNTEAFF
D gene: .
V gene: TRBV30
J gene: TRBJ1-1
clone size: .

CDR3 DNA: TGCGCCAGCAGTCAGGGACAGGGGGCCTCCTATGGCTACACCTTC
CDR3 protein: CASSQGQGASYGYTF
D gene: TRBD1
V gene: TRBV5-1
J gene: TRBJ1-2
clone size: .

CDR3 DNA: TGTGCCTGGAGAAACAGGGGACTTTACAATGAGCAGTTCTTC
CDR3 protein: CAWRNRGLYNEQFF
D gene: .
V gene: TRBV30
J gene: TRBJ2-1
clone size: .

CDR3 DNA: TGTGCCAGCAGCCGTAGAAACCTTCCCCCCCCCTTGAGAGTCGCGAACACCGGGGAGCTGTTTTTT
CDR3 protein: CASSRRNLPPPLRVANTGELFF
D gene: .
V gene: TRBV21-1
J gene: TRBJ2-2
clone size: .

CDR3 DNA: TGTGCCAGCAGTAGCGGGGGAAGAGCCAAAAACATTCAGTACTTC
CDR3 protein: CASSSGGRAKNIQYF
D gene: TRBD2
V gene: TRBV27
J gene: TRBJ2-4
clone size: .

CDR3 DNA: TGTGCCAGCATTTCTACGCAAGGGTCCTACGAGCAGTACTTC
CDR3 protein: CASISTQGSYEQYF
D gene: .
V gene: TRBV28
J gene: TRBJ2-7
clone size: .

CDR3 DNA: TGTGCCATCCACAGGGGGCTCGACACTGAAGCTTTCTTT
CDR3 protein: CAIHRGLDTEAFF
D gene: TRBD1
V gene: TRBV6-5
J gene: TRBJ1-1
clone size: .

CDR3 DNA: TGTGCCTGGGGACAGGGACTGAACACTGAAGCTTTCTTT
CDR3 protein: CAWGQGLNTEAFF
D gene: TRBD1
V gene: TRBV30
J gene: TRBJ1-1
clone size: .

CDR3 DNA: TGCAGCGTCCAGCAGCAGGGGGGAGCAAACACTGAAGCTTTCTTT
CDR3 protein: CSVQQQGGANTEAFF
D gene: TRBD1
V gene: TRBV29-1
J gene: TRBJ1-1
clone size: .

CDR3 DNA: TGTGCCAGCAGTGATCAGGGTGGACCACTCTCTGGAAACACCATATATTTT
CDR3 protein: CASSDQGGPLSGNTIYF
D gene: .
V gene: TRBV2
J gene: TRBJ1-3
clone size: .

CDR3 DNA: TGTGCCAGCAGATGGGGGGACAGCTCCTACGAGCAGTACTTC
CDR3 protein: CASRWGDSSYEQYF
D gene: .
V gene: TRBV5-6
J gene: TRBJ2-7
clone size: once

CDR3 DNA: TGTGCCAGCAGTCGATTAGGGGCCGCTAACGAGCAGTACTTC
CDR3 protein: CASSRLGAANEQYF
D gene: .
V gene: TRBV6-5
J gene: TRBJ2-7
clone size: .

CDR3 DNA: TGTGCCAGCAGCTTGTACGACAGAAGAGGCTACACCTTC
CDR3 protein: CASSLYDRRGYTF
D gene: .
V gene: TRBV5-5
J gene: TRBJ1-2
clone size: .

CDR3 DNA: TGTGCCAGCAGCTCACCGGGCTCTGGAAACACCATATATTTT
CDR3 protein: CASSSPGSGNTIYF
D gene: .
V gene: TRBV7-2
J gene: TRBJ1-3
clone size: .

CDR3 DNA: TGTGCCAGCAGCGTAGACCCTTTGACGAATACGCAGTATTTT
CDR3 protein: CASSVDPLTNTQYF
D gene: .
V gene: TRBV9
J gene: TRBJ2-3
clone size: once

CDR3 DNA: TGTGCCAGCAGCCCTTCTCGGGTAGATGGCAAGCAGTACTTC
CDR3 protein: CASSPSRVDGKQYF
D gene: .
V gene: TRBV7-2
J gene: TRBJ2-7
clone size: .

CDR3 DNA: TGTGCCAGCAGCTTAGGAGGGACTAGCGGGAGGCGAGGCGAGCAGTACTTC
CDR3 protein: CASSLGGTSGRRGEQYF
D gene: TRBD2
V gene: TRBV11-2
J gene: TRBJ2-7
clone size: .

CDR3 DNA: TGTGCCAGCAGTCCGATTTACGGGGTCGATATGGGGTACAATGAGCAGTTCTTC
CDR3 protein: CASSPIYGVDMGYNEQFF
D gene: .
V gene: TRBV28
J gene: TRBJ2-1
clone size: once

CDR3 DNA: TGCGCCAGCAGCCCCCTCGGAGGGTTCACTGAAGCTTTCTTT
CDR3 protein: CASSPLGGFTEAFF
D gene: .
V gene: TRBV5-1
J gene: TRBJ1-1
clone size: .

CDR3 DNA: TGTGCCAGCAGTTACGGCGTTCTCTCACCCCTCCACTTT
CDR3 protein: CASSYGVLSPLHF
D gene: .
V gene: TRBV6-6
J gene: TRBJ1-6
clone size: few

CDR3 DNA: TGTGCCAGCAGCTTGCCTCCGGGACTAGGAACCAATGAGCAGTTCTTC
CDR3 protein: CASSLPPGLGTNEQFF
D gene: TRBD2
V gene: TRBV7-6
J gene: TRBJ2-1
clone size: .

CDR3 DNA: TGTGCCAGCAGCTTAGCCTTCCTGGATACGCAGTATTTT
CDR3 protein: CASSLAFLDTQYF
D gene: .
V gene: TRBV11-3
J gene: TRBJ2-3
clone size: few